This TCR beta chain originates from a study of monozygotic twins with inflammatory bowel disease. The study's findings and limits: With others, IBD patients shared fewer clonotypes than healthy twins did, especially with disease activity.

The CDR3 loop spans 16 amino acids. From germline, CDR1 is SGHTA and CDR2 FQGTGA. UMIs bearing a 6-nucleotide sample barcode were added through template switching. Following a re-call of the 5' RACE reads, TCRdb has one entry per CDR3 protein and lacks DNA. This sample's clone table lists 300,000 to 400,000 distinct CDR3 sequences. About this clonotype: The target antigen is unknown.

Sequencing was done on a sample of blood. J is TRBJ1-6 and V is TRBV7-3; TCRdb's D call of TRBD1 is untestable without DNA. This TCR was sampled from a human donor with ulcerative colitis or Crohn's disease, or a healthy co-twin of an affected twin (not recorded which). CDR3 in amino acids: CASSSRDRALNSPLHF.